This T cell receptor (beta chain) was identified during a study of CD8 T cells in Susac syndrome. Random hexamers primed reverse transcription of roughly 0.45 to 1 ug RNA. MiXCR was run by TCRdb on the immunoSEQ multiplex PCR reads, yielding one entry per CDR3 protein. The table has some 120,000 distinct CDR3 sequences, 93% seen once. The multiple sclerosis control cohort comprised treatment-naive individuals presenting with stable or active relapsing-remitting disease. Negative isolation yielded CD4+ and CD8+ T cells, and FACS enriched TEMRA cells. V was pared by 1 base and J by 0 bases, with 16 bases between. The CDR3 is made up of 18 amino acids. Looked up from germline, CDR1 is MGHRA and CDR2 is YSYEKL.

What was sequenced was CD8+ T cells from PBMCs. The sequence came from a human donor with multiple sclerosis. The rearrangement links TRBV4-1 to TRBJ2-4; D call uncertain. In DNA, the CDR3 is TGCGCCAGCAGCCAAGTTACCGGCTCACAGTCAGCCAAAAACATTCAGTACTTC. Translation gives CASSQVTGSQSAKNIQYF.